Each of the 27 T cell receptor beta chains below was sequenced from the same sample in a study of T-cell reconstitution after alpha-beta-depleted transplantation in children. Using unique molecular identifiers, the investigators prepared the TCRbeta library. TCRdb reanalysed the PCR reads using MiXCR and keeps one entry per CDR3 protein. The sample shows roughly 400,000 distinct CDR3 sequences, roughly 44% of them seen only once. The input for sequencing was PBMCs, taken before TCRalphabeta/CD19-depleted stem cell transplant. The receptors originated from a girl aged 2-10 years with aplastic anemia, due to receive a stem cell transplant.

The V and J genes are TRBV4-1 and TRBJ2-1; 8 bases agree with TRBD2. Trimming removed 1 base from V and 5 bases from J; junction bases left unmatched: 4. The germline V gene has CDR1 MGHRA and CDR2 YSYEKL. The CDR3 contains 15 residues. The CDR3 sequence: CASSQGAGADNEQFF. CDR3 nucleotides: TGCGCCAGCAGCCAAGGAGCGGGAGCGGACAATGAGCAGTTCTTC.

This clonotype was seen repeatedly, ten times or more. This rearrangement joins TRBV20-1 to TRBJ2-1; 9 bases agree with TRBD2. V was clipped by 0 bases and J by 12 bases; unmatched bases: 9. Germline V gene sequence: CDR1 DFQATT, CDR2 SNEGSKA (reference sequence). The CDR3 extends over 14 amino acids. CDR3 region: CSARDRGREAGQFF. The CDR3 DNA follows: TGCAGTGCTAGAGATCGCGGGAGGGAAGCGGGGCAGTTCTTC.

The chain employs TRBV18 and TRBJ1-1; 7 nucleotides line up with TRBD1. J was trimmed by 1 base and V by 6 bases; bases with no gene match: 2. The V gene's germline CDR1 is KGHSH and CDR2 LQKENI. The CDR3 is 13 amino acids. The CDR3 DNA sequence: TGTGCCAGCTCCGACAGGGAGAACACTGAAGCTTTCTTT. This codes for CASSDRENTEAFF.

This chain uses TRBV15 with TRBJ1-1; TRBD1 might be the D (5 bases). The CDR3 spans 15 residues. Trimming removed 0 bases from V and 8 bases from J, with 16 bases in between. From germline, CDR1 is LNHNV and CDR2 YYDKDF (reference sequence). The CDR3 here is CATSRDAGTGREAFF. CDR3 nucleotides: TGTGCCACCAGCAGAGATGCCGGGACCGGCCGAGAAGCTTTCTTT. Supplemented by reference TRBV15 and TRBJ1-1, the full variable domain reads DAMVIQNPRYQVTQFGKPVTLSCSQTLNHNVMYWYQQKSSQAPKLLFHYYDKDFNNEADTPDNFQSRRPNTSFCFLDIRSPGLGDTAMYLCATSRDAGTGREAFFGQGTRLTVV.

The rearrangement uses TRBV19 and TRBJ1-2, with D perhaps TRBD1 (5 bases). V lost 4 bases to trimming and J lost 2 bases, with 8 bases between them. The CDR3 is 13 amino acids. In germline, CDR1 is LNHDA, CDR2 SQIVND (reference sequence). For the CDR3, the DNA is TGTGCCAGTAGTACAGGGCCCAACTATGGCTACACCTTC. Protein: CASSTGPNYGYTF. Together with reference TRBV19 and TRBJ1-2, the CDR3 gives the full variable domain: DGGITQSPKYLFRKEGQNVTLSCEQNLNHDAMYWYRQDPGQGLRLIYYSQIVNDFQKGDIAEGYSVSREKKESFPLTVTSAQKNPTAFYLCASSTGPNYGYTFGSGTRLTVV.

This clonotype was recorded a few times. The chain uses TRBV20-1 and TRBJ2-7; tentative D call: TRBD2 (5 bases). Trimming removed 0 bases from V and 4 bases from J, with 13 bases in between. Germline V CDR1 and CDR2: DFQATT, SNEGSKA (reference sequence). The CDR3 sequence is 14 residues long. The CDR3 DNA reads TGCAGTGCTAGAGATGCGGTTGGGAGTTACGAGCAGTACTTC. Its translation: CSARDAVGSYEQYF.

This clonotype was recorded only once. This chain uses TRBV20-1 with TRBJ2-7; TRBD1 matches 11 bases. This CDR3 is built from 13 residues. The V gene's germline CDR1 is DFQATT and CDR2 SNEGSKA (reference sequence). Trimming at V came to 5 bases and at J to 6 bases, leaving 6 bases not matched to a gene. CDR3 region: CSAGQGAPSEQYF. The CDR3 DNA reads TGCAGTGCTGGACAGGGGGCGCCGAGCGAGCAGTACTTC.

This clonotype has only a few counts. This chain links TRBV28 with TRBJ1-1; 9 bases map to TRBD1. V lost 1 base, J lost 0 bases, and 12 bases stayed unmatched. The germline CDR1 and CDR2 sequences are MDHEN and SYDVKM. The CDR3 consists of 19 residues. CDR3 residues: CASSLFSKGQGLMNTEAFF. The CDR3 DNA follows: TGTGCCAGCAGTTTATTTTCGAAGGGACAGGGCCTAATGAACACTGAAGCTTTCTTT.

There are many counts of this clonotype. J is TRBJ1-6 and V is TRBV5-5; TRBD1 matches at 9 bases. CDR1 is SGHKS and CDR2 is YYEKEE in the germline V gene (reference sequence). V lost 2 bases, J lost 7 bases, and 4 bases stayed unmatched. The CDR3 totals 15 residues. Here the CDR3 DNA reads TGTGCCAGCAGCTTCTCCGGGACAGGGAATTCACCCCTCCACTTT. Translating it yields CASSFSGTGNSPLHF.

The rearrangement uses TRBV28 and TRBJ1-1; TRBD1 might be the D (5 bases). CDR3 length equals 14 residues. The germline gives CDR1 MDHEN, CDR2 SYDVKM. Trimming shortened V by 6 bases and J by 4 bases, and 15 bases separated the two germline ends. The CDR3 sequence: CASRTVQAVTEAFF. The CDR3 DNA reads TGTGCCAGCAGGACAGTTCAGGCAGTCACTGAAGCTTTCTTT.

For this clonotype: A read error may be the cause here, since a much bigger clone is one base away. This chain joins TRBV14 and TRBJ2-7; D gene ambiguous. Trimming removed 1 base at V and 9 bases at J, with 10 bases between. The CDR3 extends over 12 amino acids. The germline gives CDR1 SGHDN, CDR2 FVKESK. CDR3 region: CASSQAHRAQYF. The CDR3 DNA sequence: TGTGCCAGCAGCCAAGCTCATAGGGCGCAGTACTTC.

The chain carries TRBV27 and TRBJ2-7; no reliable D call. CDR1 and CDR2 from the germline V gene are MNHEY and SMNVEV (reference sequence). The CDR3 contains 15 residues. Trimming took off 5 bases at V and 3 bases at J, with 17 bases between the two ends. As DNA, the CDR3 is TGTGCCAGCAGTCCGGCCGTTATTGGGTTCTACGAGCAGTACTTC. It yields the protein CASSPAVIGFYEQYF.

This clonotype was found many times. V is TRBV18 and J is TRBJ2-3, with TRBD2 matching 9 bases. The CDR3 length is 17 residues. Germline trimming cut 6 bases from V and 4 bases from J; bases unmatched to any gene: 14. Germline V lookup: CDR1 KGHSH, CDR2 LQKENI. The CDR3 is CASSKLPPQREADTQYF. For the CDR3, the DNA is TGTGCCAGCTCTAAACTACCGCCCCAGCGGGAGGCAGATACGCAGTATTTT. Looking up the rest from reference TRBV18 and TRBJ2-3 gives the full variable domain: NAGVMQNPRHLVRRRGQEARLRCSPMKGHSHVYWYRQLPEEGLKFMVYLQKENIIDESGMPKERFSAEFPKEGPSILRIQQVVRGDSAAYFCASSKLPPQREADTQYFGPGTRLTVL.

This clonotype was counted at least ten times. The chain recombines TRBV20-1 with TRBJ2-4; D call uncertain. This CDR3 region has 14 residues. Per the germline V gene, CDR1 is DFQATT and CDR2 is SNEGSKA (reference sequence). V lost 4 bases and J 1 base, leaving 11 bases between the germline ends. The CDR3 loop is CSANPNEAKNIQYF. CDR3 in DNA: TGCAGTGCTAACCCCAACGAGGCCAAAAACATTCAGTACTTC.

The chain couples TRBV6-2 or TRBV6-3 to TRBJ2-1, with D tentatively TRBD2 (5 bases). Germline V lookup: CDR1 MNHEY, CDR2 SVGEGT. V was trimmed by 0 bases and J by 3 bases, leaving 9 bases between them. The CDR3 loop spans 15 amino acids. The CDR3 here is CASSYSGDYYNEQFF. The CDR3 nucleotides are TGTGCCAGCAGTTACTCAGGCGACTACTACAATGAGCAGTTCTTC.

This clonotype has at least ten counts. The chain links TRBV5-1 to TRBJ2-5; D gene ambiguous. The V end lost 1 base, the J end lost 4 bases, and 11 bases lay between the germline ends. The CDR3 sequence is 14 residues long. Germline V gives CDR1 SGHRS, CDR2 YFSETQ. CDR3 amino acids: CASSLNLVGETQYF. The CDR3 bases are TGCGCCAGCAGCTTGAATCTGGTGGGAGAGACCCAGTACTTC.

Only a few counts were recorded for this clonotype. V and J are TRBV6-5 and TRBJ2-7; TRBD1 is a possible D gene (5 bases). Germline CDR1 reads MNHEY; CDR2 reads SVGAGI. Trimming stripped 8 bases from V and 2 bases from J, with 16 bases between. This CDR3 has 14 amino acids. CDR3 region: CASVSAGKAYEQYF. CDR3 DNA: TGTGCCAGCGTTTCGGCAGGGAAAGCCTACGAGCAGTACTTC.

In its sample, this clonotype was seen a few times. The gene calls are TRBV10-3 and TRBJ2-5, with 9 bases aligning to TRBD2. Germline loops: CDR1 ENHRY, CDR2 SYGVKD. CDR3 length: 18 residues. V lost 2 bases, J lost 0 bases, and 10 bases stayed unmatched. The CDR3 DNA sequence: TGTGCCATCAGTGAGGTCCTAGCGGGGAGGGGGTACCAAGAGACCCAGTACTTC. Translation: CAISEVLAGRGYQETQYF.

The J gene is TRBJ1-1, the V gene TRBV28; D call uncertain. The germline V gene has CDR1 MDHEN and CDR2 SYDVKM. Trimming took off 4 bases at V and 7 bases at J, with 7 bases between the two ends. The CDR3 totals 11 residues. CDR3 residues: CASSSSGEAFF. The CDR3 DNA sequence: TGTGCCAGCAGTTCCTCTGGTGAAGCTTTCTTT.

The J gene is TRBJ2-2, the V gene TRBV3-1; D is unresolved. Germline assignment: CDR1 LGHDT and CDR2 YNNKEL (reference sequence). Deletions cut 1 base from V and 3 bases from J, with 15 bases between. The CDR3 has 17 residues. In nucleotides, the CDR3 is TGTGCCAGCAGCCAAGTTGGAGCCAGAATATACACCGGGGAGCTGTTTTTT. It yields the protein CASSQVGARIYTGELFF.

For this clonotype: A read error may explain this, as a much larger clone is one base away. V is TRBV12-3 or TRBV12-4 and J is TRBJ1-3; weak D call: TRBD1 (6 bases). The CDR3 covers 14 residues. The CDR3, as DNA: TGTGCCAGCAGTTTCAGGGGCTCTGGAAACACCTTATATTTT. Amino acids: CASSFRGSGNTLYF.

This sequence joins TRBV6-9 and TRBJ2-7; D may correspond to TRBD1 or TRBD2 (5 bases each). Germline loops: CDR1 MNHGY, CDR2 SVAAGI. Deletions cut 9 bases from V and 11 bases from J, with 11 bases between. The CDR3 extends over 9 amino acids. The CDR3 protein is CARPLGEYF. The DNA of the CDR3 is TGTGCCAGGCCGTTGGGGGAGTACTTC.

Only a few counts were recorded for this clonotype. This chain joins TRBV30 and TRBJ2-2, with D possibly TRBD2 on 6 matching bases. V was shortened by 1 base and J by 7 bases, with 10 bases between the two germline ends. CDR1 GTSNPN and CDR2 SVGIG come from the germline V gene (reference sequence). This CDR3 is 13 amino acids long. The CDR3 region has the DNA TGTGCCTGGAGTGCCATTAGCGGCGGGGAGCTGTTTTTT. Protein sequence: CAWSAISGGELFF.

This clonotype was counted at least ten times. The rearrangement uses TRBV5-5 and TRBJ2-7; TRBD2 is a possible D gene (6 bases). Trimming cost V 0 bases and J 5 bases, with 15 bases left between them. The CDR3 spans 15 residues. In germline, CDR1 is SGHKS, CDR2 YYEKEE (reference sequence). CDR3 residues: CASSLAGLAIHEQYF. CDR3 in DNA: TGTGCCAGCAGCTTGGCCGGTCTAGCGATCCACGAGCAGTACTTC.

This clonotype was observed a handful of times. The chain has TRBV12-3 or TRBV12-4 and TRBJ2-7; D remains ambiguous. The V gene lost 3 bases and the J gene lost 7 bases, with 7 bases spanning the gap. The CDR3 spans 11 residues. The CDR3 nucleotides are TGTGCCAGCAGTTTGCGGATAGAGCAGTACTTC. This codes for CASSLRIEQYF.

A note on this clonotype: An end of the junction differs from the germline gene, which may be a read error. The genes are TRBV9 and TRBJ1-6; 9 bases are a match to TRBD1. The length of the CDR3 is 15 residues. Germline CDR1 SGDLS, CDR2 YYNGEE. The CDR3 DNA sequence: TGTGCCAGCAGCGGTGGGACAGGGAATAACTCACCCCTCCACTTT. Its protein product is CASSGGTGNNSPLHF.

The chain links TRBV20-1 to TRBJ2-3; 9 bases line up with TRBD2. V gave up 5 bases and J gave up 0 bases; unmatched junction bases: 6. The CDR3 loop spans 15 amino acids. CDR1 and CDR2 (germline): DFQATT, SNEGSKA (reference sequence). CDR3 DNA sequence: TGCAGTGCTTCCCCGACTAGCGGTAGCACAGATACGCAGTATTTT. Translation gives CSASPTSGSTDTQYF.